The entry that follows covers one T cell receptor (beta chain) sequence. These data belong to a study of control samples from healthy donors and cancer patients. Germline V gene sequence: CDR1 MDHEN, CDR2 SYDVKM. Trimming removed 6 bases at V and 4 bases at J, with 18 bases between. The CDR3 is made up of 15 amino acids. Profiled with immunoSEQ multiplex PCR; TCRdb holds only in-frame clones, not every one. The data show some 57,000 clones, nearly 96% seen once. The V and J genes are TRBV28 and TRBJ2-5; possible D gene TRBD1, 6 bases. This receptor was taken from a woman aged 25 to 39 in good health. Sequenced sample: blood. DNA for the CDR3: TGTGCCAGCAGCCGACGCCAAGGGGGTGGAGAGACCCAGTACTTC. It is translated as CASSRRQGGGETQYF.